This record looks at one TCR beta chain sequence and its context. This clone was seen more than once but under ten times. No cognate antigen has been identified for it. No base quality information exists; no much larger clone differs at one position. The CDR3 spans 17 residues, from the cysteine through the phenylalanine. Only the CDR3 DNA is retained, 51 bases long and in frame from the first base. V is pruned by 4 bases and J by 5 bases, leaving 12 bases of the junction without a gene match. The germline V gene sets CDR1 to SGHRS and CDR2 to YFSETQ. These data belong to a study of blood T cell repertoires in COVID-19 (dated by TCRdb to 2020 to 2021). Concerning the study at large: Collaborator samples came from the United States, Italy and Spain and covered acute and convalescent phases of COVID-19. A freely available public database, intended as a resource for researchers studying the immune response to SARS-CoV-2, is where the repertoires were released. The material from the prospective study consisted of cDNA or gDNA derived from T cells, B-cell-depleted T cells, or PBMCs. Subjects who had been exposed to COVID-19, were actively infected with it, or had recovered from it provided the deeply sampled blood TCRbeta repertoires that made up the dataset. Where available, HLA class I and class II types were obtained from metadata supplied by the sample provider rather than from assay-based typing. Samples were obtained from the ongoing ImmuneRACE study (first 160 participants) and from over 1,000 subjects provided by 6 global collaborators. The sample metadata nearly always contained a de-identified subject ID, COVID-19 status, age in years and sex.

Participants in the prospective study were aged roughly 18 to 100 years, lived in about two dozen United States geographic areas, and enrolled through a virtual design. In the prospective study, cohorts were assigned on the basis of participant-reported clinical history obtained from a screening survey and a study questionnaire. For ImmuneRACE Cohort 3, a participant was defined as recovered based on two consecutive negative NP/OP PCR tests, clearance by a healthcare professional, or resolution of symptoms. Each participant in the prospective study had whole blood, serum and a nasopharyngeal or oropharyngeal swab collected by mobile phlebotomists. Over an approximately 2-month period, participants in the prospective study had the option of providing additional blood draws and questionnaires. Before DNA extraction, prospective study blood samples were shipped either frozen or at room temperature.

Overall study results and their limits: Clinical and demographic metadata were provided uncurated, with the amount varying by source and participant.

TCRbeta CDR3 regions were amplified from genomic DNA using the immunoSEQ Assay, a bias-controlled multiplex PCR. Concerning the study's data processing: The number of nucleated cells in each sample was estimated by amplification of reference gene primers within the assay. To quantify the absolute abundance of each unique TCRbeta CDR3 rearrangement, sequence reads were collapsed and filtered. For each sample, productive Simpson clonality was calculated by taking the square root of Simpson's diversity index across productive rearrangements. TCRdb holds this immuneACCESS table with in-frame rearrangements only. Some clones are missing; in checked studies, unresolved V genes explain under half, and the rest has no known cause. For V, J and clone size, that table is used; D and trimming come from the DNA. The table for this sample lists a few hundred thousand clones; about 90% of them were counted only once. Approximately 1% of the sample lies in the top ten.

Recombination linked TRBV5-1 to TRBJ2-1; the junction holds 10 bases that match TRBD1. The source material was PBMCs or T cells enriched from blood (not recorded which). This clonotype was obtained from a woman aged 25-40 years who had recovered from COVID-19. CDR3 protein: CASSRQGAGRIDNEQFF. At the DNA level, the sequence is TGCGCCAGCAGCCGACAGGGGGCGGGAAGGATCGACAATGAGCAGTTCTTC.